A few counts support the clone carrying this TCR beta chain. Antigen specificity is unknown. The germline gives CDR1 KGHSH, CDR2 LQKENI. There are 16 residues in the CDR3. Trimming removed 3 bases from V and 0 bases from J; junction bases left unmatched: 6. The source of the sample is a study of identical twins. General observations from the study: For zero-insertion analyses, partial confounding could come from invariant MAIT and iNKT cells. Models underestimated how often monozygotic twins shared out-of-frame TCR alpha.

Using its own MiXCR run on the 5' RACE reads, TCRdb lists one record per CDR3 protein. The sample lists under 300,000 distinct CDR3 sequences, roughly 13% occurring once. These data are also associated with another study on yellow fever vaccine responses in identical twins.

V gene TRBV18 combines with J gene TRBJ2-7; 9 bases map to TRBD2. The sequence came from a young woman in good health. Input material: memory (CD45RO+) T cells sorted from blood. The CDR3 sequence: CASSPRGGGFSYEQYF. Here the CDR3 DNA reads TGTGCCAGCTCACCGCGCGGGGGGGGTTTCTCCTACGAGCAGTACTTC.